One and the same sample provided the 9 T cell receptor beta chains below, sequenced in a study of T cell responses to AZD1222 COVID-19 vaccine. TCRdb's table, derived via immunoSEQ multiplex PCR, lists solely in-frame clones and lacks some. The table records 95,000 to 100,000 clones, around 83% of them present only once. The sample was peripheral blood, taken on day 0 of AZD1222 vaccination. These receptors all stem from an adult in good health.

The chain has TRBV19 and TRBJ2-4, with TRBD1 matching 7 bases. Germline CDR1 LNHDA, CDR2 SQIVND (reference sequence). The CDR3 length is 17 residues. Trimming removed 4 bases from V and 6 bases from J; junction bases left unmatched: 15. CDR3 DNA sequence: TGTGCCAGTAGTAGGAACAGGGGACCCAATGGTAGAAACATTCAGTACTTC. Protein: CASSRNRGPNGRNIQYF.

The genes are TRBV3-1 (or the pseudogene TRBV3-2) and TRBJ1-2, with 8 positions matching TRBD1. This CDR3 contains 14 residues. Germline V gene data show CDR1 as LGHDT and CDR2 as YNNKEL (reference sequence). V gave up 4 bases and J gave up 3 bases; unmatched junction bases: 4. The CDR3 reads CASSLGQGHYGYTF. The CDR3 coding sequence is TGTGCCAGCAGCCTCGGACAGGGACACTATGGCTACACCTTC.

The chain couples TRBV9 to TRBJ1-5; a weak D match, TRBD1 (5 bases). V lost 0 bases and J lost 1, with 11 bases in between. The length of the CDR3 is 16 residues. Germline V gene data show CDR1 as SGDLS and CDR2 as YYNGEE. The CDR3 loop reads CASSVARTISNQPQHF. The CDR3 bases are TGTGCCAGCAGCGTAGCCCGGACAATCAGCAATCAGCCCCAGCATTTT.

V gene TRBV2 combines with J gene TRBJ1-2, with D uncertain. V was shortened by 11 bases and J by 0 bases, with 10 bases between the two germline ends. The CDR3 runs 12 residues. Per the germline V gene, CDR1 is SNHLY and CDR2 is FYNNEI. The CDR3 here is CARTRANYGYTF. DNA of the CDR3: TGTGCCCGTACTCGAGCTAACTATGGCTACACCTTC.

The rearrangement uses TRBV27 and TRBJ1-2; D perhaps matches TRBD1 (6 bases). The CDR3 totals 13 residues. V dropped 3 bases and J dropped 7 bases, with 12 bases sitting between them. CDR1 MNHEY and CDR2 SMNVEV come from the germline V gene (reference sequence). CDR3 sequence (DNA): TGTGCCAGCAGTTTCCAGGGGCTCTTTGGCTACACCTTC. This encodes CASSFQGLFGYTF.

The V and J genes are TRBV19 and TRBJ2-5; a weak D match, TRBD1 (5 bases). V lost 5 bases to trimming and J lost 5 bases, with 9 bases between them. This CDR3 is 12 amino acids long. CDR1 LNHDA and CDR2 SQIVND come from the germline V gene (reference sequence). CDR3 amino acids: CASSSRQETQYF. The CDR3 DNA follows: TGTGCCAGTAGTTCTAGACAGGAGACCCAGTACTTC.

The gene calls are TRBV5-6 and TRBJ1-1; D gene ambiguous. The CDR3 totals 15 residues. Trimming cost V 4 bases and J 3 bases, with 16 bases left between them. The germline CDR1 and CDR2 sequences are SGHDT and YYEEEE. CDR3 coding DNA: TGTGCCAGCAGCCCCAACGACGGGTTCGACACTGAAGCTTTCTTT. Residues: CASSPNDGFDTEAFF. Full variable domain (outside the CDR3, taken from reference TRBV5-6 and TRBJ1-1): DAGVTQSPTHLIKTRGQQVTLRCSPKSGHDTVSWYQQALGQGPQFIFQYYEEEERQRGNFPDRFSGHQFPNYSSELNVNALLLGDSALYLCASSPNDGFDTEAFFGQGTRLTVV.

The chain joins TRBV27 to TRBJ2-3; D tentatively reads TRBD1 or TRBD2 (5 bases each). This CDR3 has 14 amino acids. The ends were cut back, 3 bases at V and 0 bases at J, with 7 bases in the middle. Looked up from germline, CDR1 is MNHEY and CDR2 is SMNVEV (reference sequence). In nucleotides, the CDR3 is TGTGCCAGCAGTTTCCGGGACAGCACAGATACGCAGTATTTT. Translating it yields CASSFRDSTDTQYF.

In this sample, this clone turned up many times. The rearrangement links TRBV9 to TRBJ1-2; D gene unclear. CDR1 and CDR2 (germline): SGDLS, YYNGEE. Trimming left V 0 bases short and J 7 bases short, with 10 bases between. This CDR3 is 13 amino acids long. The CDR3 sequence: CASSVEEGRGYTF. The CDR3 DNA reads TGTGCCAGCAGCGTAGAGGAAGGACGTGGCTACACCTTC.